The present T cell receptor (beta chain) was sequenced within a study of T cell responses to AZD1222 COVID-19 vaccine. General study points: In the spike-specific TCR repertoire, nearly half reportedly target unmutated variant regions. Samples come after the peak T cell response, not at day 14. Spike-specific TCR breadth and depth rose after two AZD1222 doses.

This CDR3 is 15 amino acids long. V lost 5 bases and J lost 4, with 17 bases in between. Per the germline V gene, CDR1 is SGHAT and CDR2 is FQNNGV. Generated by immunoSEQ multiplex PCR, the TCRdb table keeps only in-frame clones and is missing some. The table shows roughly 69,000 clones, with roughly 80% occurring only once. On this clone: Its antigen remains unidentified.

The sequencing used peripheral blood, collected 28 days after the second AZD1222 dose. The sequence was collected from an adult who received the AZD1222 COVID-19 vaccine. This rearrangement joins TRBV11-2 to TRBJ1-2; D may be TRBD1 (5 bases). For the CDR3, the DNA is TGTGCCAGCAGCCGTGTGAGGGGAACAGGCTATGGCTACACCTTC. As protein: CASSRVRGTGYGYTF.